This is a list of T cell receptor beta chains from one sample in a study of T cell changes during pregnancy in multiple sclerosis. TCRdb's copy holds only in-frame clones and misses some; the assay was immunoSEQ multiplex PCR. The repertoire holds 30,000 to 50,000 clones, roughly 93% seen once, with about 0.34% in the top ten. The specimen comprised CD4+ T cells from peripheral blood mononuclear cells, sampled after pregnancy. Receptor source: a female donor with multiple sclerosis, enrolled in a pregnancy study. Each CDR3 is given without its conserved first and last residue.

V gene	CDR3 protein
TRBV11-2	ASSPGQGSGTDTQY
TRBV10-1	ASSVVAGGTSGGNSYNEQF
TRBV29-1	STGQDYGYT
TRBV9	ASSAGDGVGGAEQF
TRBV6-4	ASSRTRTDTQY
TRBV11-2	ASSPGESRPGANVLT
TRBV5-4	ASSLGRGTDTQY
TRBV5-1	ASSASGTGGYEQY
TRBV6-1	ANTLSSDTGGYT
TRBV19	ASSIGQNHKPQH
TRBV19	ASSLNPAGGYGYT
TRBV5-8	ASTSPSSDTQY
TRBV5-1	ASSGLAAYEQY
TRBV2	ASSPTGSNSGANVLT
TRBV5-1	ASSLSFTETPYGYT
TRBV7-8	ASSRQALSNQPQH
TRBV5-6	ASSILVLETQY
TRBV5-1	ASSFGTGSMGYEQY
TRBV9	ASSGGQGPYYGYT
TRBV5-5	ASSPAIGGSGSYEQY
TRBV11-2	ASRKPGLAAGANVLT